The 16 T cell receptor beta chains listed next were all sequenced from one sample in a study of T cell repertoires in cytomegalovirus infection (dated by TCRdb to the late 2010s). Data came from an Illumina HiSeq 1500. Using fastp at Q25 and MiXCR, TCRdb reprocessed the public reads and kept productive beta chains. Each entry merges the rows of one CDR3 protein and shows their most common DNA and genes. In all, the sample holds fewer than 700,000 distinct CDR3 sequences, and more than 20% of those were seen once. The top ten hold less than 9.5% of the sample. Material for sequencing was CD8+ T cells from PBMCs. Receptors were obtained from a human donor in good health (CMV status not recorded). Some clones in this sample may be carry-over from other donors' samples.

The chain is built from TRBV2 and TRBJ1-6; no definite D call. V lost 10 bases and J 10 bases, leaving 20 bases between the germline ends. The germline V gene encodes CDR1 SNHLY and CDR2 FYNNEI. There are 14 residues in the CDR3. CDR3 amino acids: CATLEESRRSPLHF. For the CDR3, the DNA is TGTGCCACCCTAGAAGAATCTAGGAGGTCACCCCTCCACTTT.

The chain joins TRBV7-2 to TRBJ2-1; 8 nucleotides agree with TRBD2. Per germline, CDR1 SGHTA and CDR2 FQGNSA. V lost 5 bases and J lost 6; bases outside the gene matches: 9. CDR3 length: 15 residues. CDR3 DNA sequence: TGTGCCAGCAGCATGTCGGGGGGGAGTATCAATGAGCAGTTCTTC. Encoded protein: CASSMSGGSINEQFF.

The sample holds a few counts of this clonotype. The chain uses TRBV7-6 and TRBJ1-1; 8 bases are shared with TRBD1. V was clipped by 5 bases and J by 4 bases; unmatched bases: 9. The CDR3 is made up of 15 amino acids. CDR1 is SGHVS and CDR2 is FNYEAQ in the germline V gene. The CDR3, as DNA: TGTGCCAGCAGCCGGACAGGGATCAGTAGCACTGAAGCTTTCTTT. Protein sequence: CASSRTGISSTEAFF.

The V gene is TRBV19, the J gene TRBJ1-6, with 10 bases lining up with TRBD1. The CDR3 runs 17 residues. CDR1 is LNHDA, CDR2 SQIVND, per germline (reference sequence). The trim removed 6 bases at V and 7 bases at J, leaving 12 bases unmatched. CDR3 DNA sequence: TGTGCCAGTAGACAACCGGGACAGGGGCTAGCGAATTCACCCCTCCACTTT. It encodes CASRQPGQGLANSPLHF.

In its sample, this clonotype was seen once. Being one base from a much bigger clone, this may be a read error. This chain uses TRBV7-4 with TRBJ1-5, with TRBD1 identical over 8 bases. The CDR3 covers 16 residues. V dropped 2 bases and J dropped 2; count of bases not matched to a gene: 5. Germline V gene data show CDR1 as SGHVT and CDR2 as SQSDAQ. The CDR3 here is CASSLPDRAGNQPQHF. The CDR3 bases are TGTGCCAGCAGCTTACCGGACAGGGCAGGCAATCAGCCCCAGCATTTT.

The chain links TRBV4-3 to TRBJ2-1; no clear D. Germline CDR1 and CDR2: LGHNA and YSLEER. The CDR3 loop spans 15 amino acids. V lost 0 bases, J lost 8 bases, and 14 bases lay in between. This CDR3 is CASSQEEKATDEQFF. The CDR3, as DNA: TGCGCCAGCAGCCAAGAGGAGAAAGCCACGGATGAGCAGTTCTTC.

J is TRBJ1-2 and V is TRBV12-3 or TRBV12-4; D perhaps matches TRBD1 (5 bases). This CDR3 has 12 amino acids. V lost 5 bases to trimming and J lost 8 bases, with 12 bases between them. The CDR3: CASSPGQSGYTF. The CDR3 nucleotides read TGTGCCAGCAGTCCCGGACAATCGGGCTACACCTTC.

This chain connects TRBV6-6 to TRBJ2-7, with TRBD2 matching 10 bases. CDR1 and CDR2 from the germline V gene are MNHNY and SVGAGI (reference sequence). The J segment lost 4 bases and the V segment lost 0 bases, leaving 6 bases of the junction unmatched. The length of the CDR3 is 16 residues. The CDR3 coding sequence is TGTGCCAGCAGTTACTCGGCGGCTAGCGGGGGTTACGAGCAGTACTTC. Its translation is CASSYSAASGGYEQYF.

The chain joins TRBV20-1 to TRBJ2-2, with D hard to call. The CDR3 covers 13 residues. CDR1 and CDR2 (germline): DFQATT, SNEGSKA (reference sequence). Trimming cost V 5 bases and J 4 bases, with 11 bases left between them. The CDR3 region is CSALLWGTGELFF. CDR3 in DNA: TGCAGTGCTCTCCTGTGGGGCACCGGGGAGCTGTTTTTT.

The chain uses TRBV20-1 and TRBJ1-4; D perhaps matches TRBD1 (5 bases). The V end was cut by 3 bases, the J end by 6 bases, with 20 bases between. The CDR3 is made up of 16 amino acids. The germline CDR1 and CDR2 sequences are DFQATT and SNEGSKA (reference sequence). CDR3 sequence reads: CSASKSGADPYEKLFF. The CDR3 region has the DNA TGCAGTGCTAGTAAGAGTGGGGCGGACCCCTATGAAAAACTGTTTTTT.

This clonotype occurred many times. The chain uses TRBV6-5 and TRBJ2-6; no firm D call. Trimming pared 11 bases from V and 1 base from J, leaving 9 bases between. The CDR3 sequence is 13 residues long. Germline loops: CDR1 MNHEY, CDR2 SVGAGI. The CDR3 loop is CAAGVSGANVLTF. The CDR3, as DNA: TGTGCCGCCGGAGTATCTGGGGCCAACGTCCTGACTTTC.

This clonotype showed up many times. The chain recombines TRBV7-9 with TRBJ2-3, with D possibly being TRBD2 (5 bases). Germline V lookup: CDR1 SEHNR, CDR2 FQNEAQ (reference sequence). This CDR3 region has 16 residues. The ends were cut back, 5 bases at V and 3 bases at J, with 18 bases in the middle. For the CDR3, the DNA is TGTGCCAGCAGCCGCTCGGGATCTCGGTTGACAGATACGCAGTATTTT. Protein: CASSRSGSRLTDTQYF. Using reference TRBV7-9 and TRBJ2-3 for the parts outside the CDR3, the full variable domain is DTGVSQNPRHKITKRGQNVTFRCDPISEHNRLYWYRQTLGQGPEFLTYFQNEAQLEKSRLLSDRFSAERPKGSFSTLEIQRTEQGDSAMYLCASSRSGSRLTDTQYFGPGTRLTVL.

This clonotype was counted a few times. This chain links TRBV4-3 with TRBJ2-2; D tentatively fits TRBD1 or TRBD2 (5 bases each). CDR1 LGHNA and CDR2 YSLEER come from the germline V gene. Trimming left V 0 bases short and J 9 bases short, with 17 bases between. The CDR3 is 16 residues long. The CDR3 sequence is CASSQDGLLGDRELFF. The CDR3 DNA reads as TGCGCCAGCAGCCAAGACGGCCTCCTGGGGGACCGGGAGCTGTTTTTT.

This clonotype has a count of ten or more. The J gene is TRBJ2-5, the V gene TRBV28; 8 nucleotides agree with TRBD2. The germline V gene encodes CDR1 MDHEN and CDR2 SYDVKM. The trim removed 6 bases at V and 6 bases at J, leaving 15 bases unmatched. This CDR3 spans 16 amino acids. Here the CDR3 reads CASSITGLAAAQTQYF. For the CDR3, the DNA is TGTGCCAGCAGCATAACCGGACTAGCAGCAGCGCAGACCCAGTACTTC.

V is TRBV28 and J is TRBJ2-5; tentative D call: TRBD1 (6 bases). Per germline, CDR1 MDHEN and CDR2 SYDVKM. Between the trimmed V and J ends, which lost 7 bases and 1 base, there was a span of 13 bases. The CDR3 runs to 14 residues. CDR3 sequence (DNA): TGTGCCAGCATTCAGAGGGGGTTCCAAGAGACCCAGTACTTC. This encodes CASIQRGFQETQYF.

This clonotype was detected many times. CDR3 in amino acids: CASSGSVNTEAFF. Written as DNA, the CDR3 is TGTGCCAGCAGTGGGAGCGTGAACACTGAAGCTTTCTTT. This chain joins TRBV6-5 and TRBJ1-1; no firm D call. The V end was cut by 5 bases, the J end by 0 bases, with 7 bases between. In germline, CDR1 is MNHEY, CDR2 SVGAGI. This CDR3 is built from 13 residues.